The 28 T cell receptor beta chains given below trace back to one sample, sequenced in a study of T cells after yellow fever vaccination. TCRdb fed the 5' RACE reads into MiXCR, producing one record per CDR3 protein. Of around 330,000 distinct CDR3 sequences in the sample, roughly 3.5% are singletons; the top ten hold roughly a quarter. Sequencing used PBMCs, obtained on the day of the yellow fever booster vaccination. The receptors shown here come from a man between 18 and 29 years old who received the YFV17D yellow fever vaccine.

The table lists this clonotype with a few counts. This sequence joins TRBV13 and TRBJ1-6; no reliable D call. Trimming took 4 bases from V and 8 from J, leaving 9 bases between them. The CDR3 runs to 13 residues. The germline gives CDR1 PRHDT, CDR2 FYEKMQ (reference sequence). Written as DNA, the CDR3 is TGTGCCAGCAGCTCCATTAAAGATTCACCCCTCCACTTT. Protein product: CASSSIKDSPLHF.

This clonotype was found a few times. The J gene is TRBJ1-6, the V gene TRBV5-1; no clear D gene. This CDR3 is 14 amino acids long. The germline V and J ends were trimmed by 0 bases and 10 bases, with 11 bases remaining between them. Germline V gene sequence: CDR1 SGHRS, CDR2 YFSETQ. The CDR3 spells CASSLAWLGSPLHF. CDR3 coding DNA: TGCGCCAGCAGCTTGGCCTGGCTCGGCTCACCCCTCCACTTT.

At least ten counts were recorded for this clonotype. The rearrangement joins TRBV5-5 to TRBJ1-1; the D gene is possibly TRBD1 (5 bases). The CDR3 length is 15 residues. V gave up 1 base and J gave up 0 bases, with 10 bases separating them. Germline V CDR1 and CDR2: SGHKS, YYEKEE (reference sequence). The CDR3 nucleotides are TGTGCCAGCAGCTTGCCAGGGAAAATGAACACTGAAGCTTTCTTT. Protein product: CASSLPGKMNTEAFF.

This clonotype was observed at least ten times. CDR3 sequence (DNA): TGTGCCAGCAGGGAAGAGACCCAGTACTTC. As protein: CASREETQYF. The rearrangement uses TRBV25-1 and TRBJ2-5; D gene ambiguous. The CDR3 loop spans 10 amino acids. The V end was cut by 6 bases, the J end by 3 bases, with 2 bases between. Germline values: CDR1 MGHDK, CDR2 SYGVNS. Looking up the rest from reference TRBV25-1 and TRBJ2-5 gives the full variable domain: EADIYQTPRYLVIGTGKKITLECSQTMGHDKMYWYQQDPGMELHLIHYSYGVNSTEKGDLSSESTVSRIRTEHFPLTLESARPSHTSQYLCASREETQYFGPGTRLLVL.

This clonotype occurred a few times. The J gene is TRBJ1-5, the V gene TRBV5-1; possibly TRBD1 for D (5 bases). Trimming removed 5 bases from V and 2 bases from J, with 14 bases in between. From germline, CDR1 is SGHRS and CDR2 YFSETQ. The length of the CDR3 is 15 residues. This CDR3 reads CASSEGMGGNQPQHF. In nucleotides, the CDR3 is TGCGCCAGCAGTGAGGGGATGGGCGGCAATCAGCCCCAGCATTTT.

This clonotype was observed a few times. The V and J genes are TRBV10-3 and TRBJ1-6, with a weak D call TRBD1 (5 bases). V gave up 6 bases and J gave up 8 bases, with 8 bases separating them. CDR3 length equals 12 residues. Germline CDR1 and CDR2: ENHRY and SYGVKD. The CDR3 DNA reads TGTGCCATCAGGGGGACGGATTCACCCCTCCACTTT. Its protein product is CAIRGTDSPLHF.

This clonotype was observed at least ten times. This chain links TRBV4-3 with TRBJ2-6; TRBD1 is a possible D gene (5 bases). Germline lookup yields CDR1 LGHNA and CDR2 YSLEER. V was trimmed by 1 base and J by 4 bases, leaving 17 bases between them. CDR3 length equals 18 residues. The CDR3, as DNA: TGCGCCAGCAGCCAAGGCGCCCTCTGGGGCGAGGGGGCCAACGTCCTGACTTTC. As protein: CASSQGALWGEGANVLTF.

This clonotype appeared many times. The CDR3 nucleotides read TGTGCCAGCAGTGAGGGCAATTCGAACACCGGGGAGCTGTTTTTT. This gives the protein CASSEGNSNTGELFF. This rearrangement joins TRBV2 to TRBJ2-2; D is ambiguous. Trimming took 3 bases from V and 0 from J, leaving 8 bases between them. Germline loops: CDR1 SNHLY, CDR2 FYNNEI. The CDR3 spans 15 residues.

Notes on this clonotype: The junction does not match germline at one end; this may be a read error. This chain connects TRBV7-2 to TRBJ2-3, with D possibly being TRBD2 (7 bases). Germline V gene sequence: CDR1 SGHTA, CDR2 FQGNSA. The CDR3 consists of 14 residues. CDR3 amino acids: CASRQRGGTDTEYF. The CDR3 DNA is TGTGCCAGCAGACAACGCGGGGGCACAGATACGGAGTATTTT.

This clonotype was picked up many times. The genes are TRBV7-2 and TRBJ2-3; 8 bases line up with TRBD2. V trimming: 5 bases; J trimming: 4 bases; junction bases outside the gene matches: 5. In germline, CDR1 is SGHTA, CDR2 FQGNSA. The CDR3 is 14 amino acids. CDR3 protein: CASSPREGADTQYF. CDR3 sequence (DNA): TGTGCCAGCAGCCCTCGGGAGGGGGCAGATACGCAGTATTTT.

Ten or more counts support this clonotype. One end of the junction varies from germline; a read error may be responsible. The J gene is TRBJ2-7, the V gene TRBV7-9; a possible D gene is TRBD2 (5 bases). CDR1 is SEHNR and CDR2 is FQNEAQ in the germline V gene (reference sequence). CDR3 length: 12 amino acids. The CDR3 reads CASSLASEVEYF. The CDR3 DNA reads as TGTGCCAGCAGCCTAGCTTCGGAGGTTGAGTACTTC.

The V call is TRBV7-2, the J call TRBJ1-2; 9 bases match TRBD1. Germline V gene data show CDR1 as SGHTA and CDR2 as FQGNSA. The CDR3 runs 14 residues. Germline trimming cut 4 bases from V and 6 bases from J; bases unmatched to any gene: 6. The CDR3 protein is CASSSQGAGDGYTF. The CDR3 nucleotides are TGTGCCAGCAGCTCACAGGGGGCAGGGGATGGCTACACCTTC. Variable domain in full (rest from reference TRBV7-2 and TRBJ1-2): GAGVSQSPSNKVTEKGKDVELRCDPISGHTALYWYRQSLGQGLEFLIYFQGNSAPDKSGLPSDRFSAERTGGSVSTLTIQRTQQEDSAVYLCASSSQGAGDGYTFGSGTRLTVV.

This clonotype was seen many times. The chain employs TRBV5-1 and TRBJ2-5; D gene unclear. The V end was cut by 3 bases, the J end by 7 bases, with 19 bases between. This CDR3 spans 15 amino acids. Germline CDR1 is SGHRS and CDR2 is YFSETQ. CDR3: CASSSGDVGIGTQYF. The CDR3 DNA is TGCGCCAGCAGCTCAGGAGACGTCGGCATTGGGACCCAGTACTTC.

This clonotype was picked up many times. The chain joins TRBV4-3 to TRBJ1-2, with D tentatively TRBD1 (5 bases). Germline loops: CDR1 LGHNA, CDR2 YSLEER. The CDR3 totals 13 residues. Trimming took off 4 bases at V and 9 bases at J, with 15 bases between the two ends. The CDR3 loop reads CASSPRVEGSYTF. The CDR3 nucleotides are TGCGCCAGCAGCCCTCGGGTTGAGGGGAGCTACACCTTC.

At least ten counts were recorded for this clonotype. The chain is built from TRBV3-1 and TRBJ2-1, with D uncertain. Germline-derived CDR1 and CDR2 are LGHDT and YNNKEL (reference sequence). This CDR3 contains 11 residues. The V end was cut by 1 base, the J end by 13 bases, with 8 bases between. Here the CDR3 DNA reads TGTGCCAGCAGCCAAGTGTCATATCAGTTCTTC. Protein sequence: CASSQVSYQFF.

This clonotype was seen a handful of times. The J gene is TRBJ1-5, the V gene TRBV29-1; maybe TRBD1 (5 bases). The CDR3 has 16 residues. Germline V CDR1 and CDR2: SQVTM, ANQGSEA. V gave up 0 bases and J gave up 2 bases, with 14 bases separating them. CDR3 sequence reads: CSVEEGRGRGNQPQHF. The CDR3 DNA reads TGCAGCGTTGAAGAGGGAAGGGGAAGGGGCAATCAGCCCCAGCATTTT. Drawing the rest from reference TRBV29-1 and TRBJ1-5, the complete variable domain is SAVISQKPSRDICQRGTSLTIQCQVDSQVTMMFWYRQQPGQSLTLIATANQGSEATYESGFVIDKFPISRPNLTFSTLTVSNMSPEDSSIYLCSVEEGRGRGNQPQHFGDGTRLSIL.

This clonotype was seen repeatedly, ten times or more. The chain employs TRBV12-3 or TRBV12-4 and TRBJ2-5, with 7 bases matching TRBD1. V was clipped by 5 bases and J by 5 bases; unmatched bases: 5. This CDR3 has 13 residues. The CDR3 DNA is TGTGCCAGCAGTCGACAGGGTCTGGAGACCCAGTACTTC. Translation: CASSRQGLETQYF.

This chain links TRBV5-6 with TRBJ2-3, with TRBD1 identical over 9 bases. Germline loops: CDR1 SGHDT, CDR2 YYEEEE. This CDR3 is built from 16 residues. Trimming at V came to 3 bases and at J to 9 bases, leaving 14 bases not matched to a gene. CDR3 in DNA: TGTGCCAGCAGCTGGAAGGACAGGGGAGGATTTACAACGCAGTATTTT. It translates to CASSWKDRGGFTTQYF.

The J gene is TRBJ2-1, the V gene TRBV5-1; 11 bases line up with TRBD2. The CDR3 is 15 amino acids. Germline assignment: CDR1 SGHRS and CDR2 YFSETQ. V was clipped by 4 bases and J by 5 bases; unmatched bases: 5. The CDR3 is CASSQGLADHNEQFF. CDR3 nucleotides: TGCGCCAGCAGCCAGGGACTAGCGGATCACAATGAGCAGTTCTTC.

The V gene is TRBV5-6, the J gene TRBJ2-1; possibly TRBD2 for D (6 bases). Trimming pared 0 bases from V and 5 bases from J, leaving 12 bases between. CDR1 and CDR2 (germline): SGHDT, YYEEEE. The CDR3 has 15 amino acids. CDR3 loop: CASSLEGTFNNEQFF. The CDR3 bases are TGTGCCAGCAGCTTGGAAGGGACTTTCAACAATGAGCAGTTCTTC. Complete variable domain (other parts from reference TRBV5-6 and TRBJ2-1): DAGVTQSPTHLIKTRGQQVTLRCSPKSGHDTVSWYQQALGQGPQFIFQYYEEEERQRGNFPDRFSGHQFPNYSSELNVNALLLGDSALYLCASSLEGTFNNEQFFGPGTRLTVL.

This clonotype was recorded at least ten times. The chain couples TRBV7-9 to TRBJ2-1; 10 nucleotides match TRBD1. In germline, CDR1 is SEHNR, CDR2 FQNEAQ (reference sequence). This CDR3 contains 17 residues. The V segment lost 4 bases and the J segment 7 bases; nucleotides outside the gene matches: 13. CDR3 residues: CASSSPGQGIGRNEQFF. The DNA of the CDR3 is TGTGCCAGCAGCTCACCGGGACAGGGGATAGGTAGGAATGAGCAGTTCTTC. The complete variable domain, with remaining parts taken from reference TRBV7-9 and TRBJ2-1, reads DTGVSQNPRHKITKRGQNVTFRCDPISEHNRLYWYRQTLGQGPEFLTYFQNEAQLEKSRLLSDRFSAERPKGSFSTLEIQRTEQGDSAMYLCASSSPGQGIGRNEQFFGPGTRLTVL.

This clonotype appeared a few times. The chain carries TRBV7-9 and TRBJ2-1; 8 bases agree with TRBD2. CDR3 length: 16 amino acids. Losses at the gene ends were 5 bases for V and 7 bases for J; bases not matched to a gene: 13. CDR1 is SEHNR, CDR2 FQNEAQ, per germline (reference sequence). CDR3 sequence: CASSPIPGLEGNEQFF. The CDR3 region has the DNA TGTGCCAGCAGCCCGATTCCGGGACTAGAGGGAAATGAGCAGTTCTTC.

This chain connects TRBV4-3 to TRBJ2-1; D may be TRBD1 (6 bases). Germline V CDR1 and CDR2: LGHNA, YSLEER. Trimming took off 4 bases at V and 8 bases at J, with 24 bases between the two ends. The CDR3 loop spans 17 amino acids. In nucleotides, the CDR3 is TGCGCCAGCAGCCCCGAACCGCCGGGACAAGAATATCATGAGCAGTTCTTC. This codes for CASSPEPPGQEYHEQFF.

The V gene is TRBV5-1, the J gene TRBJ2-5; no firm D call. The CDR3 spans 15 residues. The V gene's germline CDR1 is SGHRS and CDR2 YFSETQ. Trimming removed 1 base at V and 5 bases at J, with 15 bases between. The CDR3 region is CASSLSNIGSETQYF. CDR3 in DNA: TGCGCCAGCAGCTTGTCGAATATAGGATCTGAGACCCAGTACTTC. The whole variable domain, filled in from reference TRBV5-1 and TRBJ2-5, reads KAGVTQTPRYLIKTRGQQVTLSCSPISGHRSVSWYQQTPGQGLQFLFEYFSETQRNKGNFPGRFSGRQFSNSRSEMNVSTLELGDSALYLCASSLSNIGSETQYFGPGTRLLVL.

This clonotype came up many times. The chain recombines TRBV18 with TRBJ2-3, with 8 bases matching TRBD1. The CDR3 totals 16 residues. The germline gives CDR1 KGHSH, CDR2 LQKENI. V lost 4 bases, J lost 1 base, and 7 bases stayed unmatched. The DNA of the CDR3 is TGTGCCAGCTCACTTATATCCAGGGGGCGCACAGATACGCAGTATTTT. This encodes CASSLISRGRTDTQYF.

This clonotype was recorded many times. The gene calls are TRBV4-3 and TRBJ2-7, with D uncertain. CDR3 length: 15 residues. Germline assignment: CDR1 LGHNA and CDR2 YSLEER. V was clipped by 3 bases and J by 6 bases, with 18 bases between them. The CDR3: CASSHDLGKLGEQYF. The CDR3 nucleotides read TGCGCCAGCAGCCATGATCTGGGAAAATTAGGCGAGCAGTACTTC.

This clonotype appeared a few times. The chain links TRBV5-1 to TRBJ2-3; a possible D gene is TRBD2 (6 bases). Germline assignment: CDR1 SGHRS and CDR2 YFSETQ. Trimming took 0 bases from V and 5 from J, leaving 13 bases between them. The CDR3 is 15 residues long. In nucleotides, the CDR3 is TGCGCCAGCAGCTTGGACAGCCGCGGGATAGATACGCAGTATTTT. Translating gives CASSLDSRGIDTQYF.

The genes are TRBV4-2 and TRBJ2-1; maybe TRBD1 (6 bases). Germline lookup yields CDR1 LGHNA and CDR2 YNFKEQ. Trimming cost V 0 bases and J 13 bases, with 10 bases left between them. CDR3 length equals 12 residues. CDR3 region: CASSQEGTLQFF. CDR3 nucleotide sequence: TGTGCCAGCAGCCAAGAGGGGACACTCCAGTTCTTC.